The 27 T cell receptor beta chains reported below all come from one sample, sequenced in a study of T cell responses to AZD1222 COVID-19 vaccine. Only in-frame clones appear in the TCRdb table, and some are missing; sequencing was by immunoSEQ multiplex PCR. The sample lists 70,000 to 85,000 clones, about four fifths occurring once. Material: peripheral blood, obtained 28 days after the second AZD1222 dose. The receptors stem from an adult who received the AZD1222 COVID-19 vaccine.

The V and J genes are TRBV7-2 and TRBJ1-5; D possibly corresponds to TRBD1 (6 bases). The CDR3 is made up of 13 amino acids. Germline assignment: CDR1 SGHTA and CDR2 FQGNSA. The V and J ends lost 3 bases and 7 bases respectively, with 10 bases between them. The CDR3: CASSFGGRQPQHF. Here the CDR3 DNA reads TGTGCCAGCAGCTTCGGGGGCAGACAGCCCCAGCATTTT.

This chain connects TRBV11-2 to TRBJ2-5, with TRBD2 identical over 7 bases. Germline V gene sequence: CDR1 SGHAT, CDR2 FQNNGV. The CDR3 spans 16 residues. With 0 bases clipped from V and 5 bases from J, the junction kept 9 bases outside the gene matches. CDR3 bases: TGTGCCAGCAGCTTAGATAGGGCGGGAGTGACGGAGACCCAGTACTTC. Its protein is CASSLDRAGVTETQYF.

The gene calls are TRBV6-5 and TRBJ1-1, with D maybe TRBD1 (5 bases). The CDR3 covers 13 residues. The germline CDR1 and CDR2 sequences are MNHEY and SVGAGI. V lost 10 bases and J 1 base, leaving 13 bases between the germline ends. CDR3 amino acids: CANRQSSNTEAFF. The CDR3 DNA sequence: TGTGCCAACCGACAGAGCTCGAACACTGAAGCTTTCTTT.

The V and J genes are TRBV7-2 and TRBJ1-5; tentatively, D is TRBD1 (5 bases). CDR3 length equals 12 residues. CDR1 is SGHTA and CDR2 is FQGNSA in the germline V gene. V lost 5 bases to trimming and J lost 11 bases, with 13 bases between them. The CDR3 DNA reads TGTGCCAGCAGCCTATCGGGACGAACCCAGCATTTT. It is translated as CASSLSGRTQHF.

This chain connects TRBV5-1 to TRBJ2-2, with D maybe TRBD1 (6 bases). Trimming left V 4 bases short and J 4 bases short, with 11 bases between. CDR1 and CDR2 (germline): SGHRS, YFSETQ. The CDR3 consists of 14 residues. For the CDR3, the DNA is TGCGCCAGCAGCGTCTTACAGGGCACCGGGGAGCTGTTTTTT. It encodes CASSVLQGTGELFF.

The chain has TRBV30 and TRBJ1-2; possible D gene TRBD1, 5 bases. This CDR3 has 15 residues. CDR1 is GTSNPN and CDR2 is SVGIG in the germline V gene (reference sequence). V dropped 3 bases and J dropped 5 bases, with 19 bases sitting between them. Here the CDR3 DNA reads TGTGCCTGGAGGCTCCCCAGGGAATCCCCTTATGGCTACACCTTC. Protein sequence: CAWRLPRESPYGYTF.

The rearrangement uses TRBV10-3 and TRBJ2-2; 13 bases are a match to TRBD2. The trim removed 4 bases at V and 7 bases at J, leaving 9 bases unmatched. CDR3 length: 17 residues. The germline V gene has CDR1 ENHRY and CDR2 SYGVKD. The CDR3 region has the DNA TGTGCCATCAGTGGGACTAGCGGGAGCGCGGGGGGCGGGGAGCTGTTTTTT. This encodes CAISGTSGSAGGGELFF.

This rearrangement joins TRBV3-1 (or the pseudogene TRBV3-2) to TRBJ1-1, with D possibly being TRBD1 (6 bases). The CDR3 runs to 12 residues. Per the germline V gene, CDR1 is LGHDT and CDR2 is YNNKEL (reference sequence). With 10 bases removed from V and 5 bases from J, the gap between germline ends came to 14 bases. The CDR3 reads CAIGGAGTEAFF. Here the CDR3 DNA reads TGTGCCATCGGGGGCGCGGGGACTGAAGCTTTCTTT.

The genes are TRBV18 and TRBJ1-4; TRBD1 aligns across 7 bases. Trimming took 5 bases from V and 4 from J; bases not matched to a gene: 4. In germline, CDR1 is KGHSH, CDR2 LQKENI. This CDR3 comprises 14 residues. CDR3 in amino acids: CASSRGQGNEKLFF. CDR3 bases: TGTGCCAGCTCAAGGGGGCAGGGTAATGAAAAACTGTTTTTT.

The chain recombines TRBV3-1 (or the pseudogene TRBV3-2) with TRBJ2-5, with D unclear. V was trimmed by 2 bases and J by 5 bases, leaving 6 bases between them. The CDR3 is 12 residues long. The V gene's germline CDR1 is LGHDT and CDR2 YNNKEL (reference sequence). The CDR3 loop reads CASSQPSETQYF. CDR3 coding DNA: TGTGCCAGCAGCCAACCATCGGAGACCCAGTACTTC.

CDR3 residues: CASSSLGTTLLGEQYF. The CDR3 DNA reads TGTGCCAGCAGCTCGCTGGGGACTACTCTCCTTGGAGAGCAGTACTTC. The chain joins TRBV7-2 to TRBJ2-7; 7 bases are shared with TRBD2. The CDR3 is made up of 16 amino acids. The junction had 16 bases not matched to a gene; V was cut back by 4 bases and J by 7 bases. Germline V lookup: CDR1 SGHTA, CDR2 FQGNSA.

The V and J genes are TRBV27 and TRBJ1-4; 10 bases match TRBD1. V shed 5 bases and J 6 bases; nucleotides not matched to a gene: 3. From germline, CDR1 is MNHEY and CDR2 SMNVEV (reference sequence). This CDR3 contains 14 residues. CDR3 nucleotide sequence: TGTGCCAGCAGTAAAGGGACAGGGGATGAAAAACTGTTTTTT. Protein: CASSKGTGDEKLFF.

CDR3 sequence: CASSQDRDYGYTF. The DNA for the CDR3 is TGCGCCAGCAGCCAAGACAGGGACTATGGCTACACCTTC. J is TRBJ1-2 and V is TRBV5-1; 7 bases line up with TRBD1. Per germline, CDR1 SGHRS and CDR2 YFSETQ. V gave up 4 bases and J gave up 3 bases; unmatched junction bases: 3. The CDR3 contains 13 residues. The full variable domain, rest sourced from reference TRBV5-1 and TRBJ1-2, is KAGVTQTPRYLIKTRGQQVTLSCSPISGHRSVSWYQQTPGQGLQFLFEYFSETQRNKGNFPGRFSGRQFSNSRSEMNVSTLELGDSALYLCASSQDRDYGYTFGSGTRLTVV.

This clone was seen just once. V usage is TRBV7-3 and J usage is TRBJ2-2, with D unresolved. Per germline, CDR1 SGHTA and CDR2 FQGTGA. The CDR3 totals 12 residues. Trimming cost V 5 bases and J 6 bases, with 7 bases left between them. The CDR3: CASSIMAGELFF. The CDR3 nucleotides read TGTGCCAGCAGCATAATGGCCGGGGAGCTGTTTTTT. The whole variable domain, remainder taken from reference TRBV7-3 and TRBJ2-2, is GAGVSQTPSNKVTEKGKYVELRCDPISGHTALYWYRQSLGQGPEFLIYFQGTGAADDSGLPNDRFFAVRPEGSVSTLKIQRTERGDSAVYLCASSIMAGELFFGEGSRLTVL.

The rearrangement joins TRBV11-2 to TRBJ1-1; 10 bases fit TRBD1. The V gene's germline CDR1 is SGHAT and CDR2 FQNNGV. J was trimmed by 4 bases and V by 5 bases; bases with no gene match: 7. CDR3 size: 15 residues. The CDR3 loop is CASSDRDRGITEAFF. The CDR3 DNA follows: TGTGCCAGCAGCGACCGGGACAGGGGTATCACTGAAGCTTTCTTT.

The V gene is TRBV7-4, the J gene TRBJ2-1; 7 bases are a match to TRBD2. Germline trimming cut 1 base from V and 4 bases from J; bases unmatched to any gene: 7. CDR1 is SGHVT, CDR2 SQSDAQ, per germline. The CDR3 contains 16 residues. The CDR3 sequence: CASSLVDAGVYNEQFF. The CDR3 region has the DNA TGTGCCAGCAGCTTAGTAGATGCGGGAGTGTACAATGAGCAGTTCTTC.

CDR3 sequence reads: CASSMGQGNEKLFF. CDR3 nucleotide sequence: TGTGCCAGTAGTATGGGACAGGGTAATGAAAAACTGTTTTTT. This sequence joins TRBV19 and TRBJ1-4; 9 bases are a match to TRBD1. Per germline, CDR1 LNHDA and CDR2 SQIVND (reference sequence). This CDR3 has 14 residues. V was pared by 3 bases and J by 4 bases, with 0 bases of the junction left unmatched.

In DNA form, the CDR3 reads TGCGCCAGCAGCCAAGATCCATACAGGGGCACTGAAGCTTTCTTT. Translating it yields CASSQDPYRGTEAFF. The gene calls are TRBV4-3 and TRBJ1-1, with 7 bases lining up with TRBD1. The germline CDR1 and CDR2 sequences are LGHNA and YSLEER. Trimming took 0 bases from V and 4 from J; bases not matched to a gene: 5. There are 15 residues in the CDR3.

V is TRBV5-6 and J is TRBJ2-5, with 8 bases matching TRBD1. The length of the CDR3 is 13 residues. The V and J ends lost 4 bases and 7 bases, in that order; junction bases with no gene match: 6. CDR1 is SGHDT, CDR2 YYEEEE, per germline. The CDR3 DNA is TGTGCCAGCAGCCAGGGGGCGGGCGGGACCCAGTACTTC. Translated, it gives CASSQGAGGTQYF. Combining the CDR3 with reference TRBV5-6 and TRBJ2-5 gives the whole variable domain DAGVTQSPTHLIKTRGQQVTLRCSPKSGHDTVSWYQQALGQGPQFIFQYYEEEERQRGNFPDRFSGHQFPNYSSELNVNALLLGDSALYLCASSQGAGGTQYFGPGTRLLVL.

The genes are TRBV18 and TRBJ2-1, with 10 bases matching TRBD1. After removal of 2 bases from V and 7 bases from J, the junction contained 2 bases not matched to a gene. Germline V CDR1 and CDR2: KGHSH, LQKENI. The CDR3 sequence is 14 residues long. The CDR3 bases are TGTGCCAGCTCACCAGACAGGGGGCGGAATGAGCAGTTCTTC. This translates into CASSPDRGRNEQFF.

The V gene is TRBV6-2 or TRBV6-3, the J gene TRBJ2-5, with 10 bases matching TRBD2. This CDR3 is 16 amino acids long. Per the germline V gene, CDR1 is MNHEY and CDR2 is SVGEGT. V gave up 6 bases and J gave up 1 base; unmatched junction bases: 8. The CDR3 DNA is TGTGCCAGCAGCGGACTAGCGGAGAATATCCAAGAGACCCAGTACTTC. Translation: CASSGLAENIQETQYF.

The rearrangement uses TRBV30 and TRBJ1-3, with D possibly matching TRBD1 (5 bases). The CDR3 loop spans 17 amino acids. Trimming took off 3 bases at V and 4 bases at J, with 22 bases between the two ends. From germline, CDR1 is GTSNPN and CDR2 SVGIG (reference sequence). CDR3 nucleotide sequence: TGTGCCTGGAGCCAACGGGCCCAGGGAGTTTCAGGAAACACCATATATTTT. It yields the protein CAWSQRAQGVSGNTIYF.

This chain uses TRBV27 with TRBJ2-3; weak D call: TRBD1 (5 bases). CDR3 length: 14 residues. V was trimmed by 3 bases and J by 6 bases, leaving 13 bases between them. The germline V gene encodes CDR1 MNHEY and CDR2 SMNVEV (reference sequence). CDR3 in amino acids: CASSLSQGLDTQYF. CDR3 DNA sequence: TGTGCCAGCAGTTTGAGTCAGGGCCTTGATACGCAGTATTTT.

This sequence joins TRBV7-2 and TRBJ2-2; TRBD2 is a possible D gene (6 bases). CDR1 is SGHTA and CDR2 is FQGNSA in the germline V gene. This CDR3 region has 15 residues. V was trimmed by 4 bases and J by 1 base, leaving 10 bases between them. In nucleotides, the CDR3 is TGTGCCAGCAGCTGGACTACCGGGAACACCGGGGAGCTGTTTTTT. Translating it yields CASSWTTGNTGELFF.

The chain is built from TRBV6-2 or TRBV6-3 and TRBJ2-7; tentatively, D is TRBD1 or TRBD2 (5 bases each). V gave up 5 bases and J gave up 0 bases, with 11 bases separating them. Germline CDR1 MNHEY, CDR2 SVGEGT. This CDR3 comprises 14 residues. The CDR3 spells CASSREGSSYEQYF. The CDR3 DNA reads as TGTGCCAGCAGTCGCGAGGGGAGCTCCTACGAGCAGTACTTC.

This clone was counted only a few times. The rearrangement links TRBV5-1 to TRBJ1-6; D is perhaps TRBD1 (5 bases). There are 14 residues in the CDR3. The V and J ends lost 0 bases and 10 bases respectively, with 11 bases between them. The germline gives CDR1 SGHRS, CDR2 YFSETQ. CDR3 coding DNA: TGCGCCAGCAGCTTGGCGGGGGATCAATCACCCCTCCACTTT. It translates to CASSLAGDQSPLHF.

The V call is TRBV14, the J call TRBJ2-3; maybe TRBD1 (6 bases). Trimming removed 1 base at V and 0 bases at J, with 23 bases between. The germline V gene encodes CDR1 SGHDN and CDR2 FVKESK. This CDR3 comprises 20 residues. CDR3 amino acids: CASSQVQGIAVLPSTDTQYF. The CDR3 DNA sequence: TGTGCCAGCAGCCAAGTACAGGGTATCGCCGTCCTCCCTAGCACAGATACGCAGTATTTT.